A single sample gave rise to the 11 T cell receptor beta chains below, sequenced in a study of T cell repertoires in cytomegalovirus infection. TCRdb fed the reads into MiXCR, producing one record per CDR3 protein. The sample records nearly 700,000 distinct CDR3 sequences, around 31% being singletons. The antigens for these receptors are not known. Sequenced material: cultured PBMCs, taken from culture after CMV antigen stimulation. Every receptor here comes from a human donor in good health (CMV status not recorded). Some clones in this sample may be carry-over from other donors' samples.

This clonotype was seen a few times. This chain joins TRBV27 and TRBJ1-5; 7 bases fit TRBD1. The CDR3 consists of 15 residues. With V trimmed by 6 bases and J by 0 bases, 5 bases remained unmatched. CDR1 and CDR2 (germline): MNHEY, SMNVEV (reference sequence). The CDR3 coding sequence is TGTGCCAGCAGCCGACAGGGCTATAGCAATCAGCCCCAGCATTTT. Translating it yields CASSRQGYSNQPQHF.

This clonotype was seen a single time. The CDR3 DNA is TGTGCCAGCAGTGAGTTTCCCTCAGGGCTTGATGGCTACACCTTC. Translated, it gives CASSEFPSGLDGYTF. V and J are TRBV2 and TRBJ1-2, with D perhaps matching TRBD1 (5 bases). Germline V gene lookup returns CDR1 SNHLY and CDR2 FYNNEI. The CDR3 totals 15 residues. V was cut by 3 bases and J by 6 bases, with 17 bases left in between.

The chain couples TRBV6-1 to TRBJ1-5; the D gene is possibly TRBD1 (5 bases). CDR3 size: 16 residues. V gave up 5 bases and J gave up 2 bases, with 16 bases separating them. Germline-derived CDR1 and CDR2 are MNHNS and SASEGT. As DNA, the CDR3 is TGTGCCAGCAGTCGGGACTTTTTCGGGGGCAATCAGCCCCAGCATTTT. It yields the protein CASSRDFFGGNQPQHF.

This chain uses TRBV6-5 with TRBJ1-6, with 9 bases matching TRBD1. The CDR3 spans 13 residues. Germline V gene sequence: CDR1 MNHEY, CDR2 SVGAGI. V lost 10 bases to trimming and J lost 9 bases; unmatched junction nucleotides: 7. The CDR3 spells CATNRGLGSPLHF. Here the CDR3 DNA reads TGTGCCACCAACAGGGGGCTGGGTTCACCCCTCCACTTT.

Ten or more counts support this clonotype. The chain has TRBV7-2 and TRBJ2-7, with 13 bases identical to TRBD2. Germline V gene data show CDR1 as SGHTA and CDR2 as FQGNSA. The CDR3 has 15 residues. Trimming took 4 bases from V and 6 from J; bases not matched to a gene: 6. In DNA form, the CDR3 reads TGTGCCAGCAGCTGGGGACTAGCGGGAATGAGCGAGCAGTACTTC. This translates into CASSWGLAGMSEQYF.

This sequence joins TRBV6-2 or TRBV6-3 and TRBJ1-2, with D tentatively TRBD1 (5 bases). Germline V gene sequence: CDR1 MNHEY, CDR2 SVGEGT. CDR3 length: 14 residues. Trimming removed 6 bases from V and 0 bases from J, with 11 bases in between. DNA of the CDR3: TGTGCCAGCAGGGATAGGGGTTCTAACTATGGCTACACCTTC. Protein product: CASRDRGSNYGYTF.

This clonotype was detected a few times. This sequence joins TRBV6-6 and TRBJ1-5, with a weak D call TRBD1 (5 bases). CDR3 size: 12 residues. V was shortened by 8 bases and J by 5 bases, with 10 bases between the two germline ends. Germline values: CDR1 MNHNY, CDR2 SVGAGI (reference sequence). CDR3 in amino acids: CASGGGDQPQHF. For the CDR3, the DNA is TGTGCCAGCGGCGGGGGGGATCAGCCCCAGCATTTT.

This clonotype was seen only a few times. The V call is TRBV2, the J call TRBJ2-3; D gene ambiguous. Germline assignment: CDR1 SNHLY and CDR2 FYNNEI. The CDR3 totals 11 residues. The V end was cut by 6 bases, the J end by 6 bases, with 7 bases between. The CDR3 bases are TGTGCCAGCAGCTGGTATGATACGCAGTATTTT. Translating it yields CASSWYDTQYF. The full variable domain, with the rest looked up from reference TRBV2 and TRBJ2-3, is EPEVTQTPSHQVTQMGQEVILRCVPISNHLYFYWYRQILGQKVEFLVSFYNNEISEKSEIFDDQFSVERPDGSNFTLKIRSTKLEDSAMYFCASSWYDTQYFGPGTRLTVL.

This clonotype showed up just a few times. The rearrangement uses TRBV6-6 and TRBJ1-5; perhaps TRBD1 as D (5 bases). Germline-derived CDR1 and CDR2 are MNHNY and SVGAGI (reference sequence). With 2 bases removed from V and 0 bases from J, the gap between germline ends came to 8 bases. The CDR3 extends over 15 amino acids. CDR3 DNA sequence: TGTGCCAGCAGTTACGCGGGGGATAGCAATCAGCCCCAGCATTTT. Translating gives CASSYAGDSNQPQHF.

The V gene is TRBV7-9, the J gene TRBJ2-7; 7 bases fit TRBD2. The CDR3 has 13 residues. Germline assignment: CDR1 SEHNR and CDR2 FQNEAQ (reference sequence). The junction had 4 bases not matched to a gene; V was cut back by 5 bases and J by 3 bases. The CDR3 DNA reads as TGTGCCAGCAGCCCGACTAGCCTCTACGAGCAGTACTTC. Encoded protein: CASSPTSLYEQYF.

The chain uses TRBV30 and TRBJ2-7; D is uncertain. This CDR3 region has 13 residues. V was cut by 4 bases and J by 6 bases, with 16 bases left in between. Germline CDR1 GTSNPN, CDR2 SVGIG (reference sequence). The CDR3 loop is CAWTSGVFSEQYF. The DNA for the CDR3 is TGTGCCTGGACCTCCGGAGTCTTCTCCGAGCAGTACTTC.